What follows are 21 T cell receptor beta chains derived from one specimen sequenced in a study of CXCR3 chemokines and chemotherapy response in bladder cancer. TCRdb re-analysed the PCR reads in MiXCR, keeping a single row per CDR3 protein. Of 8,000 or so distinct CDR3 sequences listed, 10% to 15% are singletons. Sampling was performed from a patient whose treatment included neoadjuvant chemotherapy. The source is a human donor with bladder cancer that responded to neoadjuvant chemotherapy.

This clonotype is labeled large. The chain joins TRBV10-3 to TRBJ1-2; 11 bases are shared with TRBD1. Trimming at V came to 0 bases and at J to 6 bases, leaving 12 bases not matched to a gene. In germline, CDR1 is ENHRY, CDR2 SYGVKD. The CDR3 length is 18 residues. Here the CDR3 DNA reads TGTGCCATCAGTGAGTCGCATTATAGGACAGGGGGCTGGCATGGCTACACCTTC. Amino acids: CAISESHYRTGGWHGYTF.

This clonotype is a singleton in its sample. With a much larger clone just one base away, this may be a read error. The chain couples TRBV6-1 to TRBJ2-7; possible D gene TRBD1, 5 bases. V lost 4 bases and J 6 bases, leaving 10 bases between the germline ends. Germline CDR1 is MNHNS and CDR2 is SASEGT. CDR3 size: 12 residues. Here the CDR3 DNA reads TGTGCCAGCAGTGGACAGTGGGCCGAGCAGTACTTC. Amino acid sequence: CASSGQWAEQYF.

Many counts were recorded for this clonotype. The chain employs TRBV7-2 and TRBJ1-5; D is perhaps TRBD1 (6 bases). The germline V and J ends were trimmed by 7 bases and 5 bases, with 15 bases remaining between them. CDR1 and CDR2 from the germline V gene are SGHTA and FQGNSA. The CDR3 extends over 14 amino acids. CDR3 sequence (DNA): TGTGCCAGCACTGAATCACAGGGATATCAGCCCCAGCATTTT. Amino acid sequence: CASTESQGYQPQHF.

The sample holds many counts of this clonotype. This rearrangement joins TRBV15 to TRBJ2-5, with 10 nucleotides matching TRBD1. This CDR3 has 16 amino acids. Trimming cost V 1 base and J 5 bases; bases outside gene matches: 7. Germline CDR1 and CDR2: LNHNV and YYDKDF (reference sequence). The CDR3 coding sequence is TGTGCCACCAGCAGAGCTTCCGGGACAGGGGCGGAGACCCAGTACTTC. Amino acids: CATSRASGTGAETQYF.

This clonotype was counted at least ten times. This chain connects TRBV18 to TRBJ2-3; D may be TRBD1 (5 bases). This CDR3 comprises 13 residues. The V and J ends lost 0 bases and 6 bases respectively, with 7 bases between them. The V gene's germline CDR1 is KGHSH and CDR2 LQKENI. CDR3 in DNA: TGTGCCAGCTCACCACCAGGGGTGGATACGCAGTATTTT. The encoded protein is CASSPPGVDTQYF.

This clonotype was observed at least ten times. The chain recombines TRBV15 with TRBJ2-5; 8 bases fit TRBD2. The CDR3 is made up of 18 amino acids. CDR1 and CDR2 from the germline V gene are LNHNV and YYDKDF (reference sequence). Trimming took 0 bases from V and 4 from J; bases not matched to a gene: 13. CDR3 region: CATSRDLGGSGERETQYF. The CDR3 DNA follows: TGTGCCACCAGCAGAGATCTAGGTGGTAGCGGGGAACGAGAGACCCAGTACTTC. The complete variable domain, with remaining parts taken from reference TRBV15 and TRBJ2-5, reads DAMVIQNPRYQVTQFGKPVTLSCSQTLNHNVMYWYQQKSSQAPKLLFHYYDKDFNNEADTPDNFQSRRPNTSFCFLDIRSPGLGDTAMYLCATSRDLGGSGERETQYFGPGTRLLVL.

This sequence joins TRBV29-1 and TRBJ1-2, with TRBD1 identical over 10 bases. The CDR3 totals 13 residues. V shed 6 bases and J 8 bases; nucleotides not matched to a gene: 9. Germline loops: CDR1 SQVTM, CDR2 ANQGSEA. The CDR3 nucleotides are TGCAGCGTGATGACAGGGGGCTTAGAAGGCTACACCTTC. It yields the protein CSVMTGGLEGYTF. Complete variable domain (other parts from reference TRBV29-1 and TRBJ1-2): SAVISQKPSRDICQRGTSLTIQCQVDSQVTMMFWYRQQPGQSLTLIATANQGSEATYESGFVIDKFPISRPNLTFSTLTVSNMSPEDSSIYLCSVMTGGLEGYTFGSGTRLTVV.

This clonotype was found many times. The chain combines TRBV5-4 with TRBJ1-2; tentative D call: TRBD1 (5 bases). The germline CDR1 and CDR2 sequences are SGHNT and YYREEE (reference sequence). The CDR3 is 14 amino acids. The V end lost 0 bases, the J end lost 2 bases, and 8 bases lay between the germline ends. DNA for the CDR3: TGTGCCAGCAGCTTGGAACAGGCCAACTATGGCTACACCTTC. Its protein product is CASSLEQANYGYTF.

The sample holds many counts of this clonotype. The genes are TRBV19 and TRBJ2-7; D gene ambiguous. The germline CDR1 and CDR2 sequences are LNHDA and SQIVND (reference sequence). Trimming shortened V by 9 bases and J by 1 base, and 22 bases separated the two germline ends. CDR3 length equals 16 residues. CDR3: CASETVRVHLSYEQYF. The CDR3 DNA reads as TGTGCCAGCGAAACGGTCCGGGTCCACCTTTCCTACGAGCAGTACTTC.

Judged by abundance, this clonotype is medium-sized (0.01 to 0.1%). This chain uses TRBV6-1 with TRBJ2-7; 11 bases match TRBD1. CDR3 length: 15 amino acids. V lost 4 bases and J lost 6; bases outside the gene matches: 8. Germline V CDR1 and CDR2: MNHNS, SASEGT. The CDR3 nucleotides are TGTGCCAGCAGTGTAAAGGGACAGGGGGGTGGCGAGCAGTACTTC. This codes for CASSVKGQGGGEQYF.

As concerns this clonotype: A read error is likely here: a far larger clone is one base away. This chain links TRBV6-1 with TRBJ1-2; 11 bases line up with TRBD1. Germline CDR1 MNHNS, CDR2 SASEGT. The CDR3 has 18 residues. V shed 3 bases, J shed 6 bases, and the junction held 15 bases outside the gene matches. CDR3 region: CASSESHYRTGGWHGYTF. DNA of the CDR3: TGTGCCAGCAGTGAGTCGCATTATAGGACAGGGGGCTGGCATGGCTACACCTTC.

This clonotype was detected only a few times. The genes are TRBV14 and TRBJ2-7; D is possibly TRBD2 (7 bases). Trimming removed 4 bases from V and 4 bases from J, with 20 bases in between. The length of the CDR3 is 16 residues. CDR1 and CDR2 (germline): SGHDN, FVKESK. The chain's CDR3 is CASSPREGVIFYEQYF. CDR3 nucleotides: TGTGCCAGCAGCCCAAGGGAGGGGGTTATTTTTTACGAGCAGTACTTC.

This clonotype was seen ten or more times. The chain is built from TRBV18 and TRBJ1-5; 8 bases map to TRBD1. This CDR3 has 16 residues. J gave up 4 bases and V 2 bases, and 7 bases lay outside the gene matches. Germline-derived CDR1 and CDR2 are KGHSH and LQKENI. Here the CDR3 reads CASSPRDRLGNQPQHF. CDR3 in DNA: TGTGCCAGCTCACCAAGGGACAGGCTTGGGAATCAGCCCCAGCATTTT.

By share, this clonotype ranks as medium-sized (0.01 to 0.1%). This chain joins TRBV19 and TRBJ1-2; D is undetermined. This CDR3 is 12 amino acids long. Looked up from germline, CDR1 is LNHDA and CDR2 is SQIVND (reference sequence). The germline V and J ends were trimmed by 3 bases and 8 bases, with 10 bases remaining between them. The CDR3 is CASSMDLWGYTF. DNA of the CDR3: TGTGCCAGTAGTATGGACCTCTGGGGCTACACCTTC.

This clonotype was detected many times. The V call is TRBV15, the J call TRBJ2-7, with TRBD2 matching 8 bases. Trimming took 5 bases from V and 1 from J; bases not matched to a gene: 4. CDR1 is LNHNV and CDR2 is YYDKDF in the germline V gene (reference sequence). The CDR3 totals 14 residues. CDR3 in DNA: TGTGCCACCAGCGACGGGGGGGTTTCCTACGAGCAGTACTTC. Translated, it gives CATSDGGVSYEQYF. The variable domain in full, with the rest retrieved from reference TRBV15 and TRBJ2-7, is DAMVIQNPRYQVTQFGKPVTLSCSQTLNHNVMYWYQQKSSQAPKLLFHYYDKDFNNEADTPDNFQSRRPNTSFCFLDIRSPGLGDTAMYLCATSDGGVSYEQYFGPGTRLTVT.

The rearrangement uses TRBV18 and TRBJ2-3; TRBD2 matches at 9 bases. CDR3 length equals 15 residues. Germline V gives CDR1 KGHSH, CDR2 LQKENI. V trimming: 0 bases; J trimming: 5 bases; junction bases outside the gene matches: 3. The CDR3 is CASSPPGLALDTQYF. CDR3 nucleotide sequence: TGTGCCAGCTCACCACCGGGACTAGCCTTAGATACGCAGTATTTT. Based on the CDR3 plus reference TRBV18 and TRBJ2-3, the full variable domain is NAGVMQNPRHLVRRRGQEARLRCSPMKGHSHVYWYRQLPEEGLKFMVYLQKENIIDESGMPKERFSAEFPKEGPSILRIQQVVRGDSAAYFCASSPPGLALDTQYFGPGTRLTVL.

This clonotype showed up many times. V usage is TRBV24-1 and J usage is TRBJ2-3, with a possible D match to TRBD2 (6 bases). With 5 bases removed from V and 5 bases from J, the gap between germline ends came to 22 bases. The CDR3 is 17 amino acids. Germline V gene data show CDR1 as KGHDR and CDR2 as SFDVKD. DNA for the CDR3: TGTGCCACCAGTGCTGGGAACAACATTCTGGGAGGAGATACGCAGTATTTT. This codes for CATSAGNNILGGDTQYF.

In its sample, this clonotype ranks as medium-sized (0.01 to 0.1%). The V and J genes are TRBV6-2 or TRBV6-3 and TRBJ1-1; a weak D match, TRBD1 (6 bases). Germline CDR1 and CDR2: MNHEY and SVGEGT. The CDR3 covers 15 residues. V was shortened by 2 bases and J by 2 bases, with 12 bases between the two germline ends. CDR3 nucleotides: TGTGCCAGCAGTTACGGGGGGCGCAGAAACACTGAAGCTTTCTTT. Residues: CASSYGGRRNTEAFF.

This clonotype showed up just a few times. This chain links TRBV6-5 with TRBJ2-5, with 10 bases aligning to TRBD2. Germline CDR1 is MNHEY and CDR2 is SVGAGI. With 3 bases clipped from V and 5 bases from J, the junction kept 6 bases outside the gene matches. This CDR3 region has 15 residues. The CDR3 reads CASSYSAGGPETQYF. In DNA form, the CDR3 reads TGTGCCAGCAGTTATTCAGCGGGGGGGCCGGAGACCCAGTACTTC.

The V and J genes are TRBV29-1 and TRBJ2-1; 8 bases map to TRBD2. Germline CDR1 reads SQVTM; CDR2 reads ANQGSEA. The V and J ends lost 4 bases and 1 base, in that order; junction bases with no gene match: 3. The CDR3 consists of 14 residues. CDR3 in amino acids: CSVVAGPSYNEQFF. In DNA, the CDR3 is TGCAGCGTTGTAGCGGGGCCATCCTACAATGAGCAGTTCTTC.

This clonotype was seen many times. J is TRBJ1-6 and V is TRBV20-1; 7 nucleotides align to TRBD1. This CDR3 is built from 14 residues. J gave up 7 bases and V 2 bases, and 5 bases lay outside the gene matches. Germline assignment: CDR1 DFQATT and CDR2 SNEGSKA (reference sequence). CDR3 sequence: CSARRGQSNSPLHF. Here the CDR3 DNA reads TGCAGTGCTAGAAGGGGACAGAGCAATTCACCCCTCCACTTT.